A single TCR beta chain is shown here with its context. The CDR3 covers 16 residues. Germline CDR1 SGHAT, CDR2 FQNNGV. With V trimmed by 6 bases and J by 0 bases, 8 bases remained unmatched. While infection was still active, Seattle patients were enrolled and then followed longitudinally. Assay used: immunoSEQ multiplex PCR; TCRdb lists only in-frame clones, some missing. The table records hundreds of thousands of clones, around 89% of them present only once. This record comes from a study of blood T cell repertoires in COVID-19. The sample was peripheral blood. The chain combines TRBV11-2 with TRBJ1-3; TRBD1 matches at 7 bases. This receptor was obtained from a woman aged 40 to 49 with COVID-19, enrolled during active disease. CDR3 in DNA: TGTGCCAGCAGTTTTGGACAGGCGCGCTCTGGAAACACCATATATTTT. Protein sequence: CASSFGQARSGNTIYF.